Following are 10 T cell receptor beta chains from one sample sequenced in a study of OX40 agonist ivuxolimab in advanced cancers. Libraries were prepared by immunoSEQ multiplex PCR; TCRdb keeps only in-frame clonotypes and omits some of them. The sample records approximately 74,000 clones, about 93% being singletons. This sample comprised CD4+ or CD8+ T cells sorted from blood, obtained in a trial of the OX40 agonist ivuxolimab. All receptors come from an adult with an advanced solid tumor such as melanoma, head and neck, liver or kidney cancer.

V and J are TRBV18 and TRBJ1-3, with 7 positions matching TRBD1. The CDR3 runs to 16 residues. V was pared by 5 bases and J by 0 bases, with 7 bases of the junction left unmatched. Germline loops: CDR1 KGHSH, CDR2 LQKENI. The CDR3 DNA is TGTGCCAGCTCATCAGGGGGTCCGAGCTCTGGAAACACCATATATTTT. This codes for CASSSGGPSSGNTIYF.

CDR3 DNA sequence: TGTGCCAGCAGCTCGGAGTTAACAGATACGCAGTATTTT. Amino acid sequence: CASSSELTDTQYF. The V gene is TRBV7-2, the J gene TRBJ2-3; no clear D gene. Per germline, CDR1 SGHTA and CDR2 FQGNSA. This CDR3 comprises 13 residues. V lost 4 bases to trimming and J lost 3 bases, with 8 bases between them.

The rearrangement uses TRBV27 and TRBJ2-7, with 7 bases fitting TRBD2. The CDR3 spans 15 residues. Unmatched junction bases numbered 9, after V lost 6 bases and J lost 1 base. Germline assignment: CDR1 MNHEY and CDR2 SMNVEV (reference sequence). CDR3 loop: CASRPWGGGSYEQYF. The CDR3 DNA reads TGTGCCAGCAGACCCTGGGGCGGGGGATCCTACGAGCAGTACTTC.

This rearrangement joins TRBV28 to TRBJ1-2; no reliable D call. The germline V gene has CDR1 MDHEN and CDR2 SYDVKM. V was shortened by 1 base and J by 4 bases, with 13 bases between the two germline ends. This CDR3 spans 15 amino acids. CDR3 region: CASSLSSGQSYGYTF. For the CDR3, the DNA is TGTGCCAGCAGTTTATCTTCAGGCCAGAGCTATGGCTACACCTTC.

The chain links TRBV27 to TRBJ2-1, with a tentative D call TRBD2 (6 bases). Germline values: CDR1 MNHEY, CDR2 SMNVEV (reference sequence). Trimming shortened V by 7 bases and J by 4 bases, and 20 bases separated the two germline ends. The CDR3 contains 16 residues. CDR3 bases: TGTGCCAGCACCCGAAACCCGACGGGGGAGTACAATGAGCAGTTCTTC. Translation: CASTRNPTGEYNEQFF.

The chain couples TRBV7-9 to TRBJ1-2; no reliable D call. The CDR3 length is 11 residues. V was trimmed by 6 bases and J by 8 bases, leaving 10 bases between them. CDR1 is SEHNR, CDR2 FQNEAQ, per germline (reference sequence). CDR3 amino acids: CASSTHVGYTF. CDR3 bases: TGTGCCAGCAGTACACACGTCGGCTACACCTTC.

The chain is built from TRBV19 and TRBJ1-5; D ambiguous. The CDR3 runs 15 residues. Trimming cost V 3 bases and J 1 base, with 10 bases left between them. Germline values: CDR1 LNHDA, CDR2 SQIVND (reference sequence). DNA of the CDR3: TGTGCCAGTAGTATTAACAGACCAAGCAATCAGCCCCAGCATTTT. It translates to CASSINRPSNQPQHF.

This chain joins TRBV7-6 and TRBJ2-3; a weak D match, TRBD2 (5 bases). Germline V gene data show CDR1 as SGHVS and CDR2 as FNYEAQ. The V end was cut by 4 bases, the J end by 2 bases, with 13 bases between. The CDR3 sequence is 15 residues long. The CDR3 DNA sequence: TGTGCCAGCAGCTCCCCGGGATCTACCACAGATACGCAGTATTTT. Protein sequence: CASSSPGSTTDTQYF.

Of note for this clone: The sample has other DNA sequences that encode this CDR3 too. The V and J genes are TRBV11-2 and TRBJ2-2; 7 bases match TRBD1. The length of the CDR3 is 15 residues. CDR1 is SGHAT and CDR2 is FQNNGV in the germline V gene. Unmatched junction bases numbered 3, after V lost 2 bases and J lost 3 bases. CDR3 nucleotides: TGTGCCAGCAGCTTAAGACAGGGAGACACCGGGGAGCTGTTTTTT. This encodes CASSLRQGDTGELFF.

J is TRBJ1-1 and V is TRBV5-1; D remains ambiguous. Trimming took off 1 base at V and 3 bases at J, with 13 bases between the two ends. The CDR3 is 15 amino acids. Germline CDR1 SGHRS, CDR2 YFSETQ. For the CDR3, the DNA is TGCGCCAGCAGCTTGACCCGTCCGGAGGACACTGAAGCTTTCTTT. Translating gives CASSLTRPEDTEAFF. Based on the CDR3 plus reference TRBV5-1 and TRBJ1-1, the full variable domain is KAGVTQTPRYLIKTRGQQVTLSCSPISGHRSVSWYQQTPGQGLQFLFEYFSETQRNKGNFPGRFSGRQFSNSRSEMNVSTLELGDSALYLCASSLTRPEDTEAFFGQGTRLTVV.